The clone carrying this T cell receptor (beta chain) was recorded a few times. Primed by a sample-barcoded 5' primer and a J-beta primer mix, a second PCR proceeded for roughly 6 to 12 cycles. Carrying 12 random nucleotides, a template-switch adaptor labeled each individual cDNA molecule. TCRdb processed the 5' RACE reads anew with MiXCR; each CDR3 protein has one entry. This repertoire shows approximately 790,000 distinct CDR3 sequences, around 62% found once; its top ten account for roughly a quarter. This specimen belongs to a study of blood T cells in healthy people across ages. Germline V lookup: CDR1 DFQATT, CDR2 SNEGSKA (reference sequence). V gave up 5 bases and J gave up 2 bases, with 6 bases separating them. This CDR3 has 11 residues. The donors, healthy Caucasians from Russia, were aged about 6 to 90. A minimum of 7 million PBMCs was isolated per sample.

The rearrangement uses TRBV20-1 and TRBJ1-2, with a tentative D call TRBD1 (5 bases). Sequences were obtained from blood. This TCR was recovered from a young man in good health. The CDR3 DNA reads as TGCAGTGCTGGGGACAACTATGGCTACACCTTC. The encoded protein is CSAGDNYGYTF.